Included here is one T cell receptor beta chain sequence, with context. Its specificity is not known. Per germline, CDR1 SNHLY and CDR2 FYNNEI. V was shortened by 7 bases and J by 7 bases, with 11 bases between the two germline ends. This CDR3 is 12 amino acids long. The sample originates from a study of blood T cells in healthy people across ages. Study background: Template switching picked up about one barcoded beta molecule for each two T cells.

Study-wide results and caveats: Long-lived donors exceeded aged donors in naive CD4+ cells and diversity.

It was with a sample-barcoded 5' primer and a J-beta primer mix that a second PCR of roughly 7 to 12 cycles was run. One entry per CDR3 protein results from TCRdb running MiXCR on the 5' RACE reads. The sample consists of hundreds of thousands of distinct CDR3 sequences, about a quarter of them appearing once. These same data were also listed under a study on T cells of mothers and their children.

The sequenced sample consisted of blood. This chain connects TRBV2 to TRBJ2-4; weak D call: TRBD2 (5 bases). The clonotype comes from a boy younger than 10 in good health. DNA of the CDR3: TGTGCCAGCAAGGGCCGAGGGAACATTCAGTACTTC. This sequence encodes CASKGRGNIQYF.